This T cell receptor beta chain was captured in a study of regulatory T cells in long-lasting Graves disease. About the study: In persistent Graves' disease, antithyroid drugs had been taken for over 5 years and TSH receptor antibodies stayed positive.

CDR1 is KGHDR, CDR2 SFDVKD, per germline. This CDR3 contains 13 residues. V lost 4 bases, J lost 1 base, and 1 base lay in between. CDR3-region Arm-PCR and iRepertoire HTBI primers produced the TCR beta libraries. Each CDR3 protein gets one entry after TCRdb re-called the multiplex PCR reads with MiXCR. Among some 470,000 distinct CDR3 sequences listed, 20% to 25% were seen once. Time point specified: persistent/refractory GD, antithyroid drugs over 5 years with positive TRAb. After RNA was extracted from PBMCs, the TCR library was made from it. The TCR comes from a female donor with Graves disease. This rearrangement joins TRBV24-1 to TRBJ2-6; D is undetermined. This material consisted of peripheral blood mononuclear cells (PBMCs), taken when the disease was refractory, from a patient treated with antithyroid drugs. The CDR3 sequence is CATSESGANVLTF. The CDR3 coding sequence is TGTGCCACCAGTGAGTCTGGGGCCAACGTCCTGACTTTC.